This T cell receptor (beta chain) was identified during a study of CD8+ T cells in alopecia areata. Study observations and caveats: During tofacitinib treatment, many expanded lesional clones remained in scalp and blood. Only one nonresponder was present, which leaves the link between baseline CD8+ expansion and response uncertain. Tofacitinib significantly decreased scalp clonality and expanded CD8+ clones among top 100.

Trimming removed 4 bases from V and 0 bases from J, with 9 bases in between. Germline V gene lookup returns CDR1 SNHLY and CDR2 FYNNEI. This CDR3 is built from 14 residues. Treatment meaning: oral pan-JAK inhibitor, 5-10 mg twice daily. The sorting of PBMCs gave CD4+ and CD8+ T cells. cDNA serving as the sequencing template came from extracted, reverse transcribed RNA. Sequencing used immunoSEQ multiplex PCR; TCRdb keeps in-frame clones, though not all of them. This table holds fewer than 250,000 clones, approximately 38% found once. Details on this clone: Its antigen remains unidentified.

The input for sequencing was CD4+ T cells sorted from blood, taken at approximately week 30, from a patient treated with tofacitinib. This TCR was sampled from a human donor with alopecia areata. The chain combines TRBV2 with TRBJ1-2; D not certain. CDR3 amino acids: CASSGNGANYGYTF. The CDR3 DNA follows: TGTGCCAGCAGTGGCAATGGAGCTAACTATGGCTACACCTTC.